The clone carrying this TCR beta chain was counted between two and nine times. Trimming took 6 bases from V and 0 from J, leaving 12 bases between them. The germline V gene has CDR1 MNHEY and CDR2 SVGEGT. The CDR3 covers 15 residues. In the library, individual cDNA molecules carried attached unique molecular identifiers. TCRdb re-called the 5' RACE reads with MiXCR, one entry per CDR3 protein. Here the sample spans 50,000 to 70,000 distinct CDR3 sequences, around an eighth being singletons. This sample stems from a study of early T cells in non-severe SARS-CoV-2 infection. Input material: whole blood. This clonotype was obtained from an adult who was a healthcare worker with PCR-confirmed SARS-CoV-2 infection or an uninfected control (not recorded which). This chain links TRBV6-2 or TRBV6-3 with TRBJ1-5, with TRBD1 as a possible D gene (5 bases). The CDR3 nucleotides are TGTGCCAGCAGCATACGTGGGGGTAGCAATCAGCCCCAGCATTTT. The encoded protein is CASSIRGGSNQPQHF.